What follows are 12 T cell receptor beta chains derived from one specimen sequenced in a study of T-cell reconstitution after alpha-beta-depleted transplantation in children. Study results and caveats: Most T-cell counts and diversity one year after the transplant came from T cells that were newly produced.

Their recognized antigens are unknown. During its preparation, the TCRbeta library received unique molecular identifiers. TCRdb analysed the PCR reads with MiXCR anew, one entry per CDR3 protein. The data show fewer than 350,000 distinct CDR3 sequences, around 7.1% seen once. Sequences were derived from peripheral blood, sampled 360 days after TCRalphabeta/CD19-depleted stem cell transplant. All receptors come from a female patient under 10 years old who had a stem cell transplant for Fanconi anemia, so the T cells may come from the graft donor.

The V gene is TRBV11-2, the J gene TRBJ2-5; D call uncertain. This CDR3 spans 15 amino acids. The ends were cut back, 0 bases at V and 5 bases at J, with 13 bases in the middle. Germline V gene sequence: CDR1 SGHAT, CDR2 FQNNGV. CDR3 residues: CASSLDVGSLETQYF. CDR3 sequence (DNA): TGTGCCAGCAGCTTAGACGTGGGGTCACTCGAGACCCAGTACTTC.

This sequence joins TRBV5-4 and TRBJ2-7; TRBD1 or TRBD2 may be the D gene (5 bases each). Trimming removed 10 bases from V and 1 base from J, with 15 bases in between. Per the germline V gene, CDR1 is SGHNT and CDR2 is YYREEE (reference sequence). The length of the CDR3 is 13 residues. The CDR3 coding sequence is TGTGCCGGACGGGACCTCCTATCCTACGAGCAGTACTTC. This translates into CAGRDLLSYEQYF. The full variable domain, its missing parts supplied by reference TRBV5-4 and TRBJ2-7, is ETGVTQSPTHLIKTRGQQVTLRCSSQSGHNTVSWYQQALGQGPQFIFQYYREEENGRGNFPPRFSGLQFPNYSSELNVNALELDDSALYLCAGRDLLSYEQYFGPGTRLTVT.

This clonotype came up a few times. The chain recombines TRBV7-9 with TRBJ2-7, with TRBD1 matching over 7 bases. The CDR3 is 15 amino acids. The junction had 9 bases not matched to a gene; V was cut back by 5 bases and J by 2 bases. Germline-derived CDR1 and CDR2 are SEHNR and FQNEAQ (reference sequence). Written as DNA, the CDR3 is TGTGCCAGCAGCATTTCCGGGACAGTTCCCTACGAGCAGTACTTC. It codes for CASSISGTVPYEQYF.

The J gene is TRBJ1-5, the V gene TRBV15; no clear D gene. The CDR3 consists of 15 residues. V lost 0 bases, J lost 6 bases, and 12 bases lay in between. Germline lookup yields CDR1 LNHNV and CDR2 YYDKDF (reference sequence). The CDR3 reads CATSRDLGRAQPQHF. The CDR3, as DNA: TGTGCCACCAGCAGAGATCTGGGAAGGGCTCAGCCCCAGCATTTT.

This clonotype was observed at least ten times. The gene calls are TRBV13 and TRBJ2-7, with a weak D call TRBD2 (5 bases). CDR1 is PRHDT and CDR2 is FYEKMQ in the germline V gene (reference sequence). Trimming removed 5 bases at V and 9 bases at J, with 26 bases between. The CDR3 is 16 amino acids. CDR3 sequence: CASSLVVGDLIGGQYF. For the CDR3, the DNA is TGTGCCAGCAGCCTAGTTGTCGGAGACTTGATCGGAGGGCAGTACTTC.

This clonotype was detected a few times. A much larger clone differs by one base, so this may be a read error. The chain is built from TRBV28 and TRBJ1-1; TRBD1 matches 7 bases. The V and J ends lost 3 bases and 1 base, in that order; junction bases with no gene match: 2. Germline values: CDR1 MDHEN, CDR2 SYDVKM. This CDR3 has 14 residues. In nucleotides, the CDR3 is TGTGCCAGCAGTTTGGGACAGACGAACACTGAAGCTTTCTTT. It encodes CASSLGQTNTEAFF. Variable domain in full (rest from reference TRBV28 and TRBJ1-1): DVKVTQSSRYLVKRTGEKVFLECVQDMDHENMFWYRQDPGLGLRLIYFSYDVKMKEKGDIPEGYSVSREKKERFSLILESASTNQTSMYLCASSLGQTNTEAFFGQGTRLTVV.

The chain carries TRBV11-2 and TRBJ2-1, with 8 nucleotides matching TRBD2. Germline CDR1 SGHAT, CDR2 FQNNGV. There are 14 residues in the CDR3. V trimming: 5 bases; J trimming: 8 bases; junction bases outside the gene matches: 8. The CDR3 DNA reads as TGTGCCAGCAGCGCGGGACTAGTAGAGCATGAGCAGTTCTTC. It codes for CASSAGLVEHEQFF.

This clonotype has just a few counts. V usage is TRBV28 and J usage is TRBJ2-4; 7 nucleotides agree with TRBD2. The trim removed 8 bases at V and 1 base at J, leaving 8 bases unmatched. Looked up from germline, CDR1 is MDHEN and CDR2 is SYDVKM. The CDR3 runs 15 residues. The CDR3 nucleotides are TGTGCCAGCTCGGACGGGGGGACGGCCAAAAACATTCAGTACTTC. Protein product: CASSDGGTAKNIQYF.

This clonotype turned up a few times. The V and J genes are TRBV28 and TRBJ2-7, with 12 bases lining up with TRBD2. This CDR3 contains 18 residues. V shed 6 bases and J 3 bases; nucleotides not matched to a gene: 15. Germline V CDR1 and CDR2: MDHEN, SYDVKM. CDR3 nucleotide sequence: TGTGCCAGCAGCCAGACAGGGTTGGCTAGCGGGAGGGGCTACGAGCAGTACTTC. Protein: CASSQTGLASGRGYEQYF. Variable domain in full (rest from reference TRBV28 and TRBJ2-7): DVKVTQSSRYLVKRTGEKVFLECVQDMDHENMFWYRQDPGLGLRLIYFSYDVKMKEKGDIPEGYSVSREKKERFSLILESASTNQTSMYLCASSQTGLASGRGYEQYFGPGTRLTVT.

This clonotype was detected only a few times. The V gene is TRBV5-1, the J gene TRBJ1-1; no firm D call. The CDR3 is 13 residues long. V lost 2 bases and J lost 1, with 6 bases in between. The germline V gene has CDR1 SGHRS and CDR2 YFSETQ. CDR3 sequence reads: CASSFRRNTEAFF. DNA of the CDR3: TGCGCCAGCAGCTTCCGTAGGAACACTGAAGCTTTCTTT.

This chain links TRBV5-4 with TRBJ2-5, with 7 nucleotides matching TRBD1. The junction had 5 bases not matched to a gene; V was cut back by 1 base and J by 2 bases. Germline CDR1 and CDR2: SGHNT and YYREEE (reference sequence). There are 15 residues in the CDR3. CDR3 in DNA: TGTGCCAGCAGCTTGAAGACAGGGCTGCAAGAGACCCAGTACTTC. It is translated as CASSLKTGLQETQYF.

This CDR3 reads CASQGQETQYF. The CDR3 DNA reads as TGTGCCAGCCAGGGCCAAGAGACCCAGTACTTC. The chain joins TRBV3-1 to TRBJ2-5; perhaps TRBD1 as D (5 bases). Per germline, CDR1 LGHDT and CDR2 YNNKEL (reference sequence). The V and J ends lost 8 bases and 1 base respectively, with 5 bases between them. The CDR3 loop spans 11 amino acids.